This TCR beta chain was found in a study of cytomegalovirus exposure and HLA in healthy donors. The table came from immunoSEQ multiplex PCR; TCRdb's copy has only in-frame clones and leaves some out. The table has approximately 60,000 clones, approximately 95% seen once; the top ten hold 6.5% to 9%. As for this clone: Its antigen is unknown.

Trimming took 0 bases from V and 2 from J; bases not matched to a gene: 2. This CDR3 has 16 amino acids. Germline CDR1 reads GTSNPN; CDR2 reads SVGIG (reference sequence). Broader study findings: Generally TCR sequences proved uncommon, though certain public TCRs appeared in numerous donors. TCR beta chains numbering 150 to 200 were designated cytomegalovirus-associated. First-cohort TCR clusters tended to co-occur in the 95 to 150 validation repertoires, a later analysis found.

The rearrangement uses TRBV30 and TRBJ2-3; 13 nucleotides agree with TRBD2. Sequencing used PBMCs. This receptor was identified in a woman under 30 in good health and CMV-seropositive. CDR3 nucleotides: TGTGCCTGGAGTGTACTAGCGGGGGGGTACACAGATACGCAGTATTTT. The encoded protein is CAWSVLAGGYTDTQYF.